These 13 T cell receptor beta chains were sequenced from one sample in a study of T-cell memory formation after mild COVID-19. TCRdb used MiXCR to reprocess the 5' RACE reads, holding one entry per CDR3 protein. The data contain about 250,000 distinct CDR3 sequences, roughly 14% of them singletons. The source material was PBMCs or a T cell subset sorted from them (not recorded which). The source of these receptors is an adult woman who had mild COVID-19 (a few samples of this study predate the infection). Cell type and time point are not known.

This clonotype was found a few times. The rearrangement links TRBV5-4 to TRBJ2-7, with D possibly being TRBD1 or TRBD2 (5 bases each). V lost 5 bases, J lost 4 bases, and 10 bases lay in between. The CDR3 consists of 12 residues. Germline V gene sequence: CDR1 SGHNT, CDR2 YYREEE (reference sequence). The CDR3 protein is CASRGEGYEQYF. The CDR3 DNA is TGTGCCAGCAGGGGGGAAGGGTACGAGCAGTACTTC. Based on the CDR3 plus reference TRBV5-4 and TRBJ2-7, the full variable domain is ETGVTQSPTHLIKTRGQQVTLRCSSQSGHNTVSWYQQALGQGPQFIFQYYREEENGRGNFPPRFSGLQFPNYSSELNVNALELDDSALYLCASRGEGYEQYFGPGTRLTVT.

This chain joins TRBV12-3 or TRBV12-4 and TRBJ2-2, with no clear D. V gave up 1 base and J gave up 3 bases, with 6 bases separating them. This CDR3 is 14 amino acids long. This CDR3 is CASSLGRHTGELFF. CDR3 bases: TGTGCCAGCAGTTTAGGACGACACACCGGGGAGCTGTTTTTT.

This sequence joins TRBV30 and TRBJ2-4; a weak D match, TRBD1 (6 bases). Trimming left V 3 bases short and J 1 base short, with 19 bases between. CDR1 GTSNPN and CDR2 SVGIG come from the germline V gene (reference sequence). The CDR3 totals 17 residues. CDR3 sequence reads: CAWRTYPDTGAKNIQYF. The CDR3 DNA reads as TGTGCCTGGAGAACATATCCCGACACAGGGGCCAAAAACATTCAGTACTTC.

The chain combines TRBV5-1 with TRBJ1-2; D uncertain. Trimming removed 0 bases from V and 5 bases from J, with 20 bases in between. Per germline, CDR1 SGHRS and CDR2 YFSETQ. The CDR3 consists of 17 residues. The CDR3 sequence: CASSLGIVPAGKYGYTF. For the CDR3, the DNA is TGCGCCAGCAGCTTGGGTATAGTTCCGGCGGGGAAATATGGCTACACCTTC.

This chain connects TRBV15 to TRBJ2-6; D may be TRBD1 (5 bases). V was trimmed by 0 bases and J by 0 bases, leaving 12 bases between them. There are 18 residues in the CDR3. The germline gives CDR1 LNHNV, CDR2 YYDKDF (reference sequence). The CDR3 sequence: CATSRDGALLSGANVLTF. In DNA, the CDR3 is TGTGCCACCAGCAGAGATGGGGCCCTCCTCTCTGGGGCCAACGTCCTGACTTTC.

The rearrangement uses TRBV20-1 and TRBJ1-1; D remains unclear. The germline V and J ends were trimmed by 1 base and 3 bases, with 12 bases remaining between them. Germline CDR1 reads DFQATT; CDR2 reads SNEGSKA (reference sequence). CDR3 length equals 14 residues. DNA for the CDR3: TGCAGTGCTAGAGTACGGGCCGCGGACACTGAAGCTTTCTTT. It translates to CSARVRAADTEAFF.

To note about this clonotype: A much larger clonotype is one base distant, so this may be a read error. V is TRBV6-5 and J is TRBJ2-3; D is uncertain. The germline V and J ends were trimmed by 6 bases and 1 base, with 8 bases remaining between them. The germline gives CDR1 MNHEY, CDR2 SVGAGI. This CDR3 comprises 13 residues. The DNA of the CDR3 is TGTGCCAGCAGCCGGTGGCGCACAGATACGCAGTATTTT. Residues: CASSRWRTDTQYF.

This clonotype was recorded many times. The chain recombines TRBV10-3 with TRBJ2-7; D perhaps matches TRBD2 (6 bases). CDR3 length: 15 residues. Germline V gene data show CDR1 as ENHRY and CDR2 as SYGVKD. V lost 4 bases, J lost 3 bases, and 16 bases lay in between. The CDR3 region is CAISGASERNYEQYF. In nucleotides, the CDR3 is TGTGCCATCAGTGGGGCTAGCGAACGGAACTACGAGCAGTACTTC.

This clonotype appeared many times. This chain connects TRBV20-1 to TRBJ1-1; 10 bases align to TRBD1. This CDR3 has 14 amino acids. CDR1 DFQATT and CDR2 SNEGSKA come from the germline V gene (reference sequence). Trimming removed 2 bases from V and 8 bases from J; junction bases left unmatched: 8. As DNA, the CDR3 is TGCAGTGCTAGACCCGGGACAGGGGTAGCCGAAGCTTTCTTT. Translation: CSARPGTGVAEAFF.

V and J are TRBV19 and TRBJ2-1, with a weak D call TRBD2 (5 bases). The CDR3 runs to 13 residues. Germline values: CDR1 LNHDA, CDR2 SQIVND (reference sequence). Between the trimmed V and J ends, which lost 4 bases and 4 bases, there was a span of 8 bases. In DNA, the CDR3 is TGTGCCAGTAGTAGTTCGGGATACAATGAGCAGTTCTTC. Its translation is CASSSSGYNEQFF.

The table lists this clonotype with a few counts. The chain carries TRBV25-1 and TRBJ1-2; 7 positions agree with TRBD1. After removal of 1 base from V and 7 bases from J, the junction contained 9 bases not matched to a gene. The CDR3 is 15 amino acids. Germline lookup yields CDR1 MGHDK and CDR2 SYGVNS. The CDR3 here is CASSESPEGAGGYTF. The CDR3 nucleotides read TGTGCCAGCAGTGAATCGCCAGAGGGGGCTGGTGGCTACACCTTC.

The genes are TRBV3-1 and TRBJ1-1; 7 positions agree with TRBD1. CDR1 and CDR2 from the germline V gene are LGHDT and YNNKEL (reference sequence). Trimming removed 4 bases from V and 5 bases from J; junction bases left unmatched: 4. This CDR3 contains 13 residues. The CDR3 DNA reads TGTGCCAGCAGCCTGACAGGGCAGACTGAAGCTTTCTTT. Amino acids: CASSLTGQTEAFF.

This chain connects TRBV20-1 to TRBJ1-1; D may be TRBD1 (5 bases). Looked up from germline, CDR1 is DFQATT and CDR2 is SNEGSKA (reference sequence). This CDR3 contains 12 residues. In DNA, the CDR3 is TGCAGCGCAGGGACGCCGACCACTGAAGCTTTCTTT. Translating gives CSAGTPTTEAFF.